These T cell receptor beta chains were read from a single sample in a study of T cells in Graves' hyperthyroidism and ophthalmopathy. TCRdb re-called the multiplex PCR reads through MiXCR, storing one row per CDR3 protein. The sample lists roughly 640,000 distinct CDR3 sequences; roughly 16% were seen once. Sequenced material: blood. Source of these receptors: a woman aged 40-49 years with Graves' ophthalmopathy. Each CDR3 is given without its conserved first and last residue. Not all rows give a size; the values are once, few, many and, for expanded clones, a class.

clone_size	v_call	j_call	cdr3_aa
many	TRBV6-1	TRBJ2-3	ASSNDRGTDTQY
many	TRBV2	TRBJ1-1	ASRSGGRNTEAF
many	TRBV20-1	TRBJ1-1	SARDIRTGDTEAF
.	TRBV2	TRBJ1-1	ASTRGENTEAF
.	TRBV25-1	TRBJ1-2	ASGDPDRNYGYT
.	TRBV20-1	TRBJ2-7	SAPTGKTYEQY
few	TRBV7-9	TRBJ2-7	ASSNGPSYEQY
many	TRBV2	TRBJ1-5	ASSEDQGRNQPQH
.	TRBV3-1	TRBJ2-7	ASSEAPGVVDEQY
.	TRBV13	TRBJ1-2	ASSLVAGGARTSGYT
few	TRBV6-5	TRBJ1-3	ASSYGSAASGNTIY
.	TRBV11-1	TRBJ1-1	VSSQLNTEAF
many	TRBV11-2	TRBJ2-1	ASSEEGGRTYNEQF
.	TRBV12-3/TRBV12-4	TRBJ1-5	ASSLGRGTGQPQH
few	TRBV4-2	TRBJ2-7	ASSQDLLLYEQY
many	TRBV20-1	TRBJ2-4	SALELGNIQY
few	TRBV20-1	TRBJ2-1	SEGRASGKGDGEQF
many	TRBV5-1	TRBJ1-2	ASSPTRSDYGYT
few	TRBV7-8	TRBJ2-1	ASRPVLGNEQF
many	TRBV12-3/TRBV12-4	TRBJ2-3	ASSLATGGTDTQY
.	TRBV14	TRBJ2-7	ASSPREGGTYEQY
many	TRBV7-9	TRBJ1-5	ASSLTGANQPQH
many	TRBV5-1	TRBJ2-3	ASSLWGVEDTQY
many	TRBV2	TRBJ2-3	ASSDGGRFEDTQY
few	TRBV6-5	TRBJ1-1	ASSYLLGQAEAF
many	TRBV28	TRBJ2-7	ASSPWTGEGYEQY
.	TRBV6-1	TRBJ2-1	ASRRPVRGNEQF
many	TRBV20-1	TRBJ2-7	SARVGTHEQY
.	TRBV7-3	TRBJ2-5	ASSLTQGETQY
many	TRBV6-5	TRBJ1-2	ASSYSDRGNSGYT
many	TRBV2	TRBJ2-1	ASREGGSSYNEQF
few	TRBV6-2/TRBV6-3	TRBJ2-1	ASRISSYNEQF
many	TRBV5-1	TRBJ2-2	ASSWSGGTNTGELF
many	TRBV28	TRBJ1-2	ASSPPQHNYGYT
many	TRBV2	TRBJ2-7	ASGRTGARVEQY
many	TRBV12-3/TRBV12-4	TRBJ1-2	ASSLFGDYGYT
.	TRBV19	TRBJ2-1	ASSIYASGGANNEQF
few	TRBV28	TRBJ2-3	ASSTIGTTASTDRQY
.	TRBV7-9	TRBJ2-1	ASSLGQGQDEQF
.	TRBV5-1	TRBJ2-1	ASSFTSGTPEQF
few	TRBV28	TRBJ2-3	ASSEQGASLDTQY